This record concerns one T cell receptor (beta chain) sequence. Method: immunoSEQ multiplex PCR; TCRdb's copy keeps in-frame clones and lacks some. The data contain under 150,000 clones, about 88% of them singletons. Germline CDR1 and CDR2: SGHVS and FQNEAQ. The junction had 0 bases not matched to a gene; V was cut back by 4 bases and J by 6 bases. The CDR3 has 13 residues. The data belong to a study of blood T cell repertoires in COVID-19. Across the whole study: The study drew acute and convalescent COVID-19 samples from the United States, Italy and Spain.

J is TRBJ2-7 and V is TRBV7-8, with 13 bases aligning to TRBD2. Specimen: peripheral blood. The TCR sequence derives from a middle-aged man with acute or convalescent COVID-19. The CDR3 bases are TGTGCCAGCAGCTGGACTAGCGGGGGCGAGCAGTACTTC. Its translation is CASSWTSGGEQYF.